These 22 T cell receptor beta chains were sequenced from one sample in a study of persistence of HIV-infected CD4 T cells. This was the immunoSEQ version 4 assay in survey mode. Data came from immunoSEQ multiplex PCR; TCRdb stores just in-frame clones and leaves some out. The sample consists of approximately 15,000 clones, approximately 75% of them appearing once. No antigens are known for them. Lysates of CMV-infected fibroblasts at roughly 10 ug/mL stimulated these cells. Sorting selected CD4+ T cells upregulating both CD40 ligand and CD69. The input for sequencing was CD4+ T cells sorted from PBMCs after 18-hour stimulation, taken from a patient who received antiretroviral therapy. Source of these receptors: an adult man with HIV who was CMV-seropositive.

The CDR3 region is CASSQGLTRGGGTDTQYF. CDR3 coding DNA: TGCGCCAGCAGCCAAGGATTAACACGGGGGGGCGGCACAGATACGCAGTATTTT. The genes are TRBV4-1 and TRBJ2-3; 8 bases line up with TRBD2. This CDR3 is 18 amino acids long. CDR1 is MGHRA and CDR2 is YSYEKL in the germline V gene. J gave up 1 base and V 1 base, and 10 bases lay outside the gene matches.

The V gene is TRBV6-4, the J gene TRBJ1-2; maybe TRBD1 (5 bases). This CDR3 spans 11 amino acids. In germline, CDR1 is MRHNA, CDR2 SNTAGT. The V and J ends lost 3 bases and 9 bases respectively, with 8 bases between them. CDR3 sequence: CASSERGCYTF. In DNA form, the CDR3 reads TGTGCCAGCAGTGAAAGGGGCTGCTACACCTTC.

The chain is built from TRBV28 and TRBJ1-5; D may be TRBD1 (5 bases). V lost 6 bases to trimming and J lost 7 bases, with 13 bases between them. Germline CDR1 and CDR2: MDHEN and SYDVKM. This CDR3 has 13 residues. The CDR3 DNA reads TGTGCCAGCAGGTCGGGGGAACGGCAGCCCCAGCATTTT. Translated, it gives CASRSGERQPQHF. Full variable domain (rest looked up from reference TRBV28 and TRBJ1-5): DVKVTQSSRYLVKRTGEKVFLECVQDMDHENMFWYRQDPGLGLRLIYFSYDVKMKEKGDIPEGYSVSREKKERFSLILESASTNQTSMYLCASRSGERQPQHFGDGTRLSIL.

The V and J genes are TRBV5-4 and TRBJ1-1; D unclear. The CDR3 sequence is 13 residues long. Trimming left V 4 bases short and J 0 bases short, with 7 bases between. Germline V lookup: CDR1 SGHNT, CDR2 YYREEE (reference sequence). The CDR3 here is CASSPRMNTEAFF. Written as DNA, the CDR3 is TGTGCCAGCAGCCCTCGGATGAACACTGAAGCTTTCTTT.

The J gene is TRBJ2-4, the V gene TRBV2; the D gene is possibly TRBD1 (6 bases). The CDR3 length is 15 residues. The ends were cut back, 1 base at V and 7 bases at J, with 14 bases in the middle. CDR1 is SNHLY and CDR2 is FYNNEI in the germline V gene. The chain's CDR3 is CASSEEAGGANIQYF. CDR3 coding DNA: TGTGCCAGCAGTGAAGAAGCTGGGGGCGCGAACATTCAGTACTTC.

The chain has TRBV5-1 and TRBJ1-4, with no clear D. This CDR3 spans 14 amino acids. Germline loops: CDR1 SGHRS, CDR2 YFSETQ. Trimming removed 4 bases from V and 5 bases from J, with 12 bases in between. For the CDR3, the DNA is TGCGCCAGCAGCCGCTCGGGCCAGAATGAAAAACTGTTTTTT. This sequence encodes CASSRSGQNEKLFF.

The chain is built from TRBV21-1 and TRBJ1-2. TRBV21-1 is shown as a pseudogene. This CDR3 comprises 20 residues. CDR3 DNA: TGTGCCAGCAGCAAAGAAGAAAAGACTTCCGTGAGGGGAGAGGACTATGGCTACACCTTC. Its translation is CASSKEEKTSVRGEDYGYTF.

The CDR3 nucleotides read TGTGCCAGCAGCTTAGCGCTGAATTCACCCCTCCACTTT. This gives the protein CASSLALNSPLHF. This chain joins TRBV11-3 and TRBJ1-6, with no clear D. Germline CDR1 SGHNT, CDR2 YENEEA. This CDR3 has 13 amino acids. Trimming stripped 1 base from V and 7 bases from J, with 5 bases between. Combining the CDR3 with reference TRBV11-3 and TRBJ1-6 gives the whole variable domain EAGVVQSPRYKIIEKKQPVAFWCNPISGHNTLYWYLQNLGQGPELLIRYENEEAVDDSQLPKDRFSAERLKGVDSTLKIQPAELGDSAVYLCASSLALNSPLHFGNGTRLTVT.

V usage is TRBV28 and J usage is TRBJ2-6; TRBD1 might be the D (6 bases). The CDR3 sequence is 16 residues long. Germline V gene lookup returns CDR1 MDHEN and CDR2 SYDVKM. DNA of the CDR3: TGTGCAGCCTCCCAAGGGGGTGTCTCTGGGGCCAACGTCCTGACTTTC. It encodes CAASQGGVSGANVLTF.

The chain carries TRBV21-1 and TRBJ2-7; TRBD2, as called in the table, went unchecked against the DNA. TRBV21-1 is designated a pseudogene. The CDR3 length is 16 residues. CDR3 sequence: CATSPVEAGGRNEQYF. Here the CDR3 DNA reads TGTGCCACCTCACCGGTGGAAGCGGGGGGAAGAAACGAGCAGTACTTC.

The chain employs TRBV3-1 (or the pseudogene TRBV3-2) and TRBJ2-6; D uncertain. The CDR3 runs 15 residues. Germline loops: CDR1 LGHDT, CDR2 YNNKEL (reference sequence). V shed 5 bases and J shed 0 bases, with 8 bases lying between them. For the CDR3, the DNA is TGTGCCAGCAGCTATCTGTTCTCTGGGGCCAACGTCCTGACTTTC. This encodes CASSYLFSGANVLTF.

This clone rates as medium-sized. The chain combines TRBV28 with TRBJ2-5; 10 bases align to TRBD1. The V gene's germline CDR1 is MDHEN and CDR2 SYDVKM. Trimming took 5 bases from V and 5 from J; bases not matched to a gene: 8. The CDR3 consists of 15 residues. In DNA form, the CDR3 reads TGTGCCAGCAGTACGAGACAGGGGGCCGGGGAGACCCAGTACTTC. This encodes CASSTRQGAGETQYF.

As to this clone: The sample contains more than one DNA sequence encoding this CDR3. The CDR3 protein is CASSLGHGDGNQPQHF. The CDR3, as DNA: TGCGCCAGCAGCTTGGGCCATGGCGATGGCAATCAGCCCCAGCATTTT. The V and J genes are TRBV5-1 and TRBJ1-5; no firm D call. The germline gives CDR1 SGHRS, CDR2 YFSETQ. The V and J ends lost 0 bases and 2 bases respectively, with 12 bases between them. The CDR3 length is 16 residues.

This sequence joins TRBV5-5 and TRBJ1-4; D not certain. The CDR3 runs to 16 residues. The V gene lost 2 bases and the J gene lost 3 bases, with 14 bases spanning the gap. Germline CDR1 is SGHKS and CDR2 is YYEKEE (reference sequence). CDR3 bases: TGTGCCAGCAGCTTCCCTGGCACGGGAGCTAATGAAAAACTGTTTTTT. Translating it yields CASSFPGTGANEKLFF.

This clone was picked up one time. The chain employs TRBV10-3 and TRBJ2-1; either TRBD1 or TRBD2 may supply D (5 bases each). The CDR3 extends over 16 amino acids. Per the germline V gene, CDR1 is ENHRY and CDR2 is SYGVKD. Trimming shortened V by 0 bases and J by 4 bases, and 13 bases separated the two germline ends. The CDR3 nucleotides read TGTGCCATCAGTGAGTCCGGTACAGGAGGTTACAATGAGCAGTTCTTC. Its protein is CAISESGTGGYNEQFF.

The V gene is TRBV6-5, the J gene TRBJ1-1; D call uncertain. This CDR3 is 15 amino acids long. V lost 4 bases and J 4 bases, leaving 16 bases between the germline ends. Germline-derived CDR1 and CDR2 are MNHEY and SVGAGI. The CDR3 sequence: CASSFIDMTGTEAFF. The CDR3 nucleotides read TGTGCCAGCAGTTTTATCGACATGACGGGCACTGAAGCTTTCTTT.

The J gene is TRBJ1-1, the V gene TRBV6-6; D might be TRBD1 (5 bases). There are 15 residues in the CDR3. The V gene's germline CDR1 is MNHNY and CDR2 SVGAGI (reference sequence). Trimming removed 2 bases at V and 2 bases at J, with 12 bases between. The CDR3 reads CASSYGTHQNTEAFF. The CDR3 nucleotides are TGTGCCAGCAGTTACGGGACCCACCAAAACACTGAAGCTTTCTTT.

V and J are TRBV7-3 and TRBJ2-5; D is perhaps TRBD2 (5 bases). Per germline, CDR1 SGHTA and CDR2 FQGTGA. Deletions cut 3 bases from V and 3 bases from J, with 8 bases between. The CDR3 consists of 13 residues. The CDR3 loop reads CASSFSAEETQYF. In nucleotides, the CDR3 is TGTGCCAGCAGCTTTAGCGCGGAAGAGACCCAGTACTTC.

The chain couples TRBV7-9 to TRBJ1-4, with D maybe TRBD1 (6 bases). The CDR3 spans 14 residues. The V end lost 5 bases, the J end lost 5 bases, and 12 bases lay between the germline ends. Looked up from germline, CDR1 is SEHNR and CDR2 is FQNEAQ (reference sequence). CDR3 nucleotide sequence: TGTGCCAGCAGCACCCAAACAGGGAATGAAAAACTGTTTTTT. Protein sequence: CASSTQTGNEKLFF.

This clone was counted a single time. The chain joins TRBV5-1 to TRBJ2-5; 9 bases align to TRBD1. V gave up 2 bases and J gave up 5 bases; unmatched junction bases: 4. CDR3 length: 14 amino acids. The V gene's germline CDR1 is SGHRS and CDR2 YFSETQ. The CDR3 sequence: CASSLAGTGETQYF. The CDR3 coding sequence is TGCGCCAGCAGCTTAGCGGGGACAGGGGAGACCCAGTACTTC.

The chain links TRBV28 to TRBJ2-7; 7 bases align to TRBD1. CDR3 length equals 14 residues. The V segment lost 11 bases and the J segment 0 bases; nucleotides outside the gene matches: 10. The germline V gene encodes CDR1 MDHEN and CDR2 SYDVKM. The CDR3 reads CASHTGTDSYEQYF. The CDR3 region has the DNA TGTGCCTCCCATACCGGGACAGACTCCTACGAGCAGTACTTC.

This chain connects TRBV19 to TRBJ1-5; a weak D match, TRBD1 (6 bases). Germline V gene sequence: CDR1 LNHDA, CDR2 SQIVND (reference sequence). V was trimmed by 6 bases and J by 5 bases, leaving 14 bases between them. The length of the CDR3 is 14 residues. The CDR3 loop reads CASSRPGQDQPQHF. As DNA, the CDR3 is TGTGCCAGTAGCCGGCCGGGACAAGATCAGCCCCAGCATTTT.